Listed here are 14 T cell receptor beta chains from one sample, sequenced in a study of Ad26.COV2.S vaccination and SARS-CoV-2 variants. The sample's treatment: approximately 18 received Ad26.COV2.S at low or high dose, single or two shots; about 5 received placebo; per-sample allocation not given. Collection of samples fell on day 63 after the first vaccine or placebo injection. Produced via immunoSEQ multiplex PCR; TCRdb's table is partial and in-frame only. The sample lists about 480,000 clones; around 88% were seen once. The sample was peripheral blood, taken in a trial of Ad26.COV2.S vaccine versus placebo. These receptors were taken from a person between 18 and 60 years old who received the Ad26.COV2.S COVID-19 vaccine or a placebo.

This sequence joins TRBV6-5 and TRBJ1-5, with 12 bases aligning to TRBD1. CDR3 length: 15 residues. V shed 8 bases, J shed 5 bases, and the junction held 7 bases outside the gene matches. Germline loops: CDR1 MNHEY, CDR2 SVGAGI. For the CDR3, the DNA is TGTGCCAGCTTACCCGGGACAGGGGGCTATCAGCCCCAGCATTTT. Encoded protein: CASLPGTGGYQPQHF.

J is TRBJ2-5 and V is TRBV7-2; D not certain. Trimming left V 5 bases short and J 4 bases short, with 14 bases between. Germline V CDR1 and CDR2: SGHTA, FQGNSA. CDR3 length: 14 amino acids. CDR3 DNA sequence: TGTGCCAGCAGCGTCCCCCCGGGTCGAGAGACCCAGTACTTC. It codes for CASSVPPGRETQYF.

The chain has TRBV6-2 or TRBV6-3 and TRBJ2-7, with D perhaps TRBD2 (6 bases). The V gene's germline CDR1 is MNHEY and CDR2 SVGEGT. V was pared by 1 base and J by 2 bases, with 9 bases between. The CDR3 is made up of 14 amino acids. The DNA of the CDR3 is TGTGCCAGCAGTTACTTAGCGGAGACCTACGAGCAGTACTTC. Amino acids: CASSYLAETYEQYF.

This chain joins TRBV3-1 (or the pseudogene TRBV3-2) and TRBJ2-4, with TRBD1 matching 7 bases. CDR1 and CDR2 (germline): LGHDT, YNNKEL (reference sequence). V dropped 4 bases and J dropped 8; count of bases not matched to a gene: 11. The CDR3 extends over 15 amino acids. CDR3 sequence: CASSLQGTEGDIQYF. The CDR3 DNA reads as TGTGCCAGCAGCCTCCAAGGGACAGAGGGGGACATTCAGTACTTC.

The V call is TRBV7-3, the J call TRBJ2-1, with D tentatively TRBD2 (6 bases). Germline V gene sequence: CDR1 SGHTA, CDR2 FQGTGA. The CDR3 length is 13 residues. V was shortened by 5 bases and J by 13 bases, with 18 bases between the two germline ends. The CDR3 is CASSLGGVRDQFF. The CDR3 DNA follows: TGTGCCAGCAGCCTCGGAGGGGTCAGGGACCAGTTCTTC.

The chain joins TRBV9 to TRBJ1-1; D uncertain. The CDR3 totals 16 residues. V lost 0 bases to trimming and J lost 1 base, with 13 bases between them. Per the germline V gene, CDR1 is SGDLS and CDR2 is YYNGEE. The CDR3 nucleotides are TGTGCCAGCAGCGTAGGCCCCCGGACCGGGAACACTGAAGCTTTCTTT. Its translation: CASSVGPRTGNTEAFF.

The V gene is TRBV19, the J gene TRBJ1-5; 8 bases are a match to TRBD1. Germline V CDR1 and CDR2: LNHDA, SQIVND (reference sequence). The trim removed 4 bases at V and 3 bases at J, leaving 8 bases unmatched. The CDR3 runs 16 residues. The CDR3 coding sequence is TGTGCCAGTAGTACTCGGACAGGGCCGTACAATCAGCCCCAGCATTTT. Protein product: CASSTRTGPYNQPQHF.

The gene calls are TRBV28 and TRBJ2-5; 8 bases line up with TRBD2. The CDR3 spans 15 residues. Trimming cost V 6 bases and J 5 bases; bases outside gene matches: 11. Per germline, CDR1 MDHEN and CDR2 SYDVKM. Written as DNA, the CDR3 is TGTGCCAGCAGGGGCGGAGCGGGAGAGAGGGAGACCCAGTACTTC. Translation: CASRGGAGERETQYF. The full variable domain, in which reference TRBV28 and TRBJ2-5 provide the parts outside the CDR3, is DVKVTQSSRYLVKRTGEKVFLECVQDMDHENMFWYRQDPGLGLRLIYFSYDVKMKEKGDIPEGYSVSREKKERFSLILESASTNQTSMYLCASRGGAGERETQYFGPGTRLLVL.

This clone was found a few times. The chain links TRBV6-6 to TRBJ2-7, with 13 bases fitting TRBD2. The CDR3 sequence is 15 residues long. V gave up 5 bases and J gave up 7 bases; unmatched junction bases: 8. Germline V gene sequence: CDR1 MNHNY, CDR2 SVGAGI (reference sequence). The CDR3 is CASSPGLAGVTEQYF. The DNA of the CDR3 is TGTGCCAGCAGTCCTGGACTAGCGGGAGTTACGGAGCAGTACTTC.

The V and J genes are TRBV6-5 and TRBJ2-7; D is perhaps TRBD2 (5 bases). V gave up 3 bases and J gave up 3 bases, with 12 bases separating them. The germline gives CDR1 MNHEY, CDR2 SVGAGI. CDR3 size: 14 residues. CDR3 region: CASSYYGMVYEQYF. The CDR3 DNA sequence: TGTGCCAGCAGTTATTACGGGATGGTCTACGAGCAGTACTTC.

There are a few counts of this clone. J is TRBJ1-1 and V is TRBV5-1; TRBD1 matches 9 bases. The CDR3 sequence is 17 residues long. Trimming at V came to 3 bases and at J to 1 base, leaving 10 bases not matched to a gene. CDR1 and CDR2 from the germline V gene are SGHRS and YFSETQ. This CDR3 is CASSSWGTGPSNTEAFF. The CDR3 DNA follows: TGCGCCAGCAGCTCCTGGGGGACAGGGCCGTCGAACACTGAAGCTTTCTTT.

The chain carries TRBV5-6 and TRBJ2-1; 7 positions match TRBD1. This CDR3 contains 16 residues. V shed 1 base, J shed 7 bases, and the junction held 11 bases outside the gene matches. Germline V lookup: CDR1 SGHDT, CDR2 YYEEEE. The CDR3 nucleotides are TGTGCCAGCAGCTTGTTGACAGGGAACAATTTAAATGAGCAGTTCTTC. Amino acids: CASSLLTGNNLNEQFF. The variable domain in full, with the rest retrieved from reference TRBV5-6 and TRBJ2-1, is DAGVTQSPTHLIKTRGQQVTLRCSPKSGHDTVSWYQQALGQGPQFIFQYYEEEERQRGNFPDRFSGHQFPNYSSELNVNALLLGDSALYLCASSLLTGNNLNEQFFGPGTRLTVL.

This chain uses TRBV19 with TRBJ2-1; TRBD2 agrees at 11 bases. With V trimmed by 6 bases and J by 5 bases, 3 bases remained unmatched. The CDR3 has 14 residues. Germline lookup yields CDR1 LNHDA and CDR2 SQIVND (reference sequence). In DNA form, the CDR3 reads TGTGCCAGTAGGACTAGCGGGGCCAACAATGAGCAGTTCTTC. Protein sequence: CASRTSGANNEQFF. The whole variable domain, remainder taken from reference TRBV19 and TRBJ2-1, is DGGITQSPKYLFRKEGQNVTLSCEQNLNHDAMYWYRQDPGQGLRLIYYSQIVNDFQKGDIAEGYSVSREKKESFPLTVTSAQKNPTAFYLCASRTSGANNEQFFGPGTRLTVL.

This clone was detected only a few times. This chain joins TRBV2 and TRBJ2-1, with 10 bases identical to TRBD2. CDR3 length: 15 residues. CDR1 is SNHLY and CDR2 is FYNNEI in the germline V gene. V gave up 6 bases and J gave up 9 bases; unmatched junction bases: 11. CDR3 bases: TGTGCCAGCAGGCCTCGCCTAGCGGGAGTCACTGAGCAGTTCTTC. This translates into CASRPRLAGVTEQFF.